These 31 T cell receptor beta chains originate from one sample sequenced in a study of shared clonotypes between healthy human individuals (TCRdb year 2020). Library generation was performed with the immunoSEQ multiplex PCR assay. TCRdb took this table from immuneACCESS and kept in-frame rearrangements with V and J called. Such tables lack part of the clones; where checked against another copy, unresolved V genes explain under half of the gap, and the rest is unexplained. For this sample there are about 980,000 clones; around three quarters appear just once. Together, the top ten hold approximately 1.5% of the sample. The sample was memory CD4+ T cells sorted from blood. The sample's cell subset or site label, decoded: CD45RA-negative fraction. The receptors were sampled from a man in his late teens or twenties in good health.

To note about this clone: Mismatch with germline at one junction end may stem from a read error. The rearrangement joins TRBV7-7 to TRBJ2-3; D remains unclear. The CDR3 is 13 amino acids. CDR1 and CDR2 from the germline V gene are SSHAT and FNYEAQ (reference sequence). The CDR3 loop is CASSSSLGDTQYF. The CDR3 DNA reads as TGTGCTAGCAGTTCCTCCTTGGGAGATACGCAGTATTTT.

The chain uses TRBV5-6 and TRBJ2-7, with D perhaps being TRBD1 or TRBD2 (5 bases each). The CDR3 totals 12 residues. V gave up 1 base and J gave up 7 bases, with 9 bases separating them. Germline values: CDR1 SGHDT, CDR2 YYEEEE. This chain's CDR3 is CASSLRWGEQYF. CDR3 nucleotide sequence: TGTGCCAGCAGCTTGAGGTGGGGGGAGCAGTACTTC.

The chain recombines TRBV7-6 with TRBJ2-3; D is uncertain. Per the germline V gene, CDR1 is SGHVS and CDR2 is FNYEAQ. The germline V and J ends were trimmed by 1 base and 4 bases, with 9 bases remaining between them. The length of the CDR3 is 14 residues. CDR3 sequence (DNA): TGTGCCAGCAGCTTAGGCGGCGGCCCAGATACGCAGTATTTT. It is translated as CASSLGGGPDTQYF.

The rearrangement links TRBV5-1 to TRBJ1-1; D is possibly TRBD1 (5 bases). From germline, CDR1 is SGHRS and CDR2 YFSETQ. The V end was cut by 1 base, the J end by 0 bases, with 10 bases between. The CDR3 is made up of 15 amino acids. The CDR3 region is CASSLRGDLNTEAFF. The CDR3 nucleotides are TGCGCCAGCAGCTTGCGGGGGGACCTGAACACTGAAGCTTTCTTT.

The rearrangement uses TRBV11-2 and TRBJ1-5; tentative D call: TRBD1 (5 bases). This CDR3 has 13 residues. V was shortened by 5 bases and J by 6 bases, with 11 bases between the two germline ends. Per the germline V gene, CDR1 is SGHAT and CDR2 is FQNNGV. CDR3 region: CASSRAQGQPQHF. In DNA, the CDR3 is TGTGCCAGCAGCCGGGCCCAGGGTCAGCCCCAGCATTTT.

CDR3 sequence reads: CASSQQATNEKLFF. CDR3 DNA sequence: TGCGCCAGCAGCCAACAGGCAACTAATGAAAAACTGTTTTTT. The chain joins TRBV5-1 to TRBJ1-4, with D perhaps TRBD1 (5 bases). V lost 4 bases and J 0 bases, leaving 7 bases between the germline ends. The CDR3 extends over 14 amino acids. The germline V gene has CDR1 SGHRS and CDR2 YFSETQ.

DNA for the CDR3: TGTGCCATCACCGCGGGATATACCGGGGAGCTGTTTTTT. Protein product: CAITAGYTGELFF. The chain joins TRBV10-3 to TRBJ2-2, with D possibly being TRBD2 (6 bases). The germline gives CDR1 ENHRY, CDR2 SYGVKD. Trimming removed 7 bases from V and 5 bases from J, with 11 bases in between. The CDR3 runs 13 residues.

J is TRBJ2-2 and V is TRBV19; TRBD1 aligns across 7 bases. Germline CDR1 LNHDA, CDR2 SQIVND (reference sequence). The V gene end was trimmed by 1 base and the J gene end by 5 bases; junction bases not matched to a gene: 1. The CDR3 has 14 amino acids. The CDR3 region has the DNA TGTGCCAGTAGTATAGTCAGGGGGACCGGGGAGCTGTTTTTT. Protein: CASSIVRGTGELFF. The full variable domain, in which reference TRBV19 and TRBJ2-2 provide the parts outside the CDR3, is DGGITQSPKYLFRKEGQNVTLSCEQNLNHDAMYWYRQDPGQGLRLIYYSQIVNDFQKGDIAEGYSVSREKKESFPLTVTSAQKNPTAFYLCASSIVRGTGELFFGEGSRLTVL.

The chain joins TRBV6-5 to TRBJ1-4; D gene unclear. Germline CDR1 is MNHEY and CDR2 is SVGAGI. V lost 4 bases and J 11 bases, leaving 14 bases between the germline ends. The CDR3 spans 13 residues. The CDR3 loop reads CASSSRMSGKLFF. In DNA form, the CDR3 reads TGTGCCAGCAGTTCCCGGATGTCCGGGAAACTGTTTTTT.

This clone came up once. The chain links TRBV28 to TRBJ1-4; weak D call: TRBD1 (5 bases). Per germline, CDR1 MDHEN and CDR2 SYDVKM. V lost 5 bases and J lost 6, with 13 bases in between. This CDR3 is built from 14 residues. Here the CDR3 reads CASSAVLGDEKLFF. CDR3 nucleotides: TGTGCCAGCAGTGCGGTTCTAGGGGATGAAAAACTGTTTTTT.

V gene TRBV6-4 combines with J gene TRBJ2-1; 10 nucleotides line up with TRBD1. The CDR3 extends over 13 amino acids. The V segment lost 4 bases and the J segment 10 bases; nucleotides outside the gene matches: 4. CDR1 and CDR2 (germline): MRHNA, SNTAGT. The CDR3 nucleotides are TGTGCCAGCAGTGGACAGGGGGCTGGGGAGCAGTTCTTC. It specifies CASSGQGAGEQFF.

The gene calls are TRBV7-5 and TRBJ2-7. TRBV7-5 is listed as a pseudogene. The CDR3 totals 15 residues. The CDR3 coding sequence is TGTGCCAGAAGCCTCCGGACGCGACGGATCTACGAGCAGTACTTC. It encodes CARSLRTRRIYEQYF.

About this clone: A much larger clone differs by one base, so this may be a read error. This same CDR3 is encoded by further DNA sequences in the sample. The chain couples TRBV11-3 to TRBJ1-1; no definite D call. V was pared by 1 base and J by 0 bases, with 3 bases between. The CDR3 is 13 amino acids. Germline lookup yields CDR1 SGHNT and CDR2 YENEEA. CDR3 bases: TGTGCCAGCAGCTTAGGGGTGAACACTGAAGCTTTCTTT. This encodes CASSLGVNTEAFF.

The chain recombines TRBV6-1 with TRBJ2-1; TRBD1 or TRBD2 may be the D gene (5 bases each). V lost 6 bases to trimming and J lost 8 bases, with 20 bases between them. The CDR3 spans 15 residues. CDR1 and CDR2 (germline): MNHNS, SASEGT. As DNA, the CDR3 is TGTGCCAGCAGAGTCCCGGGACCCCAAAGCCATGAGCAGTTCTTC. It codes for CASRVPGPQSHEQFF.

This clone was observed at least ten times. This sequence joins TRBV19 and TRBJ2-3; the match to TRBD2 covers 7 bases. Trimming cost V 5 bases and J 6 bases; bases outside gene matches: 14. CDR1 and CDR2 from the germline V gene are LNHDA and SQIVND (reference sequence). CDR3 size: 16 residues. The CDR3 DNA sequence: TGTGCCAGTAGTCCCCGGGTGAGCGGGGATGTGGATACGCAGTATTTT. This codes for CASSPRVSGDVDTQYF. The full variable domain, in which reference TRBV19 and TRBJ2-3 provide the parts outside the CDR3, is DGGITQSPKYLFRKEGQNVTLSCEQNLNHDAMYWYRQDPGQGLRLIYYSQIVNDFQKGDIAEGYSVSREKKESFPLTVTSAQKNPTAFYLCASSPRVSGDVDTQYFGPGTRLTVL.

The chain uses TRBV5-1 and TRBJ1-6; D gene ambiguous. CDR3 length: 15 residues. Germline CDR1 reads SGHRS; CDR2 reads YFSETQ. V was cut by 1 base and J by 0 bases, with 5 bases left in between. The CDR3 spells CASSLPDSYNSPLHF. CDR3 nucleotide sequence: TGCGCCAGCAGCTTGCCGGACTCCTATAATTCACCCCTCCACTTT.

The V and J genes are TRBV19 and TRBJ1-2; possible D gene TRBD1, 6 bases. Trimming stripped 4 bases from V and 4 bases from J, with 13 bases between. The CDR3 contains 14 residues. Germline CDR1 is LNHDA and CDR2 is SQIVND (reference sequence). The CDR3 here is CASSTGEGGYGYTF. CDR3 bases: TGTGCCAGTAGTACAGGGGAAGGCGGCTATGGCTACACCTTC.

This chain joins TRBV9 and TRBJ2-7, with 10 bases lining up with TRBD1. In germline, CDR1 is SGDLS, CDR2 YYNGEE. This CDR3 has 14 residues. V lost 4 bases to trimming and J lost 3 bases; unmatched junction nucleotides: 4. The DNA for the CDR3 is TGTGCCAGCAGCCTAGGGGACAGGGGCTACGAGCAGTACTTC. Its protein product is CASSLGDRGYEQYF.

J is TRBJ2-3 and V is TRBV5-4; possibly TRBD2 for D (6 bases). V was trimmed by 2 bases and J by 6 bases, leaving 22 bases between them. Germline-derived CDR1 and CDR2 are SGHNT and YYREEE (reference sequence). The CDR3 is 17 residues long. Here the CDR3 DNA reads TGTGCCAGCAGCTTAGGTCTGGGGACTCAAACGGGGGATACGCAGTATTTT. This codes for CASSLGLGTQTGDTQYF. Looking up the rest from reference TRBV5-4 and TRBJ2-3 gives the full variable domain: ETGVTQSPTHLIKTRGQQVTLRCSSQSGHNTVSWYQQALGQGPQFIFQYYREEENGRGNFPPRFSGLQFPNYSSELNVNALELDDSALYLCASSLGLGTQTGDTQYFGPGTRLTVL.

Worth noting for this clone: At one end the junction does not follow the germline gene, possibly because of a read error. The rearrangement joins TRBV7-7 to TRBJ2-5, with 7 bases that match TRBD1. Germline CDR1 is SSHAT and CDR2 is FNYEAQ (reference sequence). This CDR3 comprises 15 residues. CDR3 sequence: CASTLATGNQETQYF. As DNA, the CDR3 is TGTGCTAGCACCTTAGCGACAGGGAATCAAGAGACCCAGTACTTC.

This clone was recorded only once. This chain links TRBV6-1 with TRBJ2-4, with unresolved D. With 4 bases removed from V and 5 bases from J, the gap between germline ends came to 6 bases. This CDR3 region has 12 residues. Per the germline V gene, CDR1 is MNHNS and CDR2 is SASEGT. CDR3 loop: CASSVSQNIQYF. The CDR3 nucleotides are TGTGCCAGCAGTGTGAGTCAAAACATTCAGTACTTC.

CDR3 in DNA: TGTGCCAGCAGGGGGACTAGCGGGAGAAGAGGGGAGCTGTTTTTT. Translating gives CASRGTSGRRGELFF. The chain employs TRBV2 and TRBJ2-2; 14 bases are shared with TRBD2. This CDR3 is 15 amino acids long. Germline V CDR1 and CDR2: SNHLY, FYNNEI. V lost 6 bases to trimming and J lost 8 bases; unmatched junction nucleotides: 5.

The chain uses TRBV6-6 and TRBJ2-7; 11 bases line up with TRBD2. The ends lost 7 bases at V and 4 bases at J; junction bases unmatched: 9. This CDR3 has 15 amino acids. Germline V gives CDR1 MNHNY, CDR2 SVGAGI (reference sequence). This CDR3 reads CASKISGGARYEQYF. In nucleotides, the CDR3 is TGTGCCAGCAAAATTAGCGGGGGGGCCAGGTACGAGCAGTACTTC.

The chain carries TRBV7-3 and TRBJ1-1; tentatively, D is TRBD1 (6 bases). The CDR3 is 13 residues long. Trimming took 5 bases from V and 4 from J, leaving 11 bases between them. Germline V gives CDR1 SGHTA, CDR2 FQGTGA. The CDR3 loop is CASSRGGGTEAFF. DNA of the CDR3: TGTGCCAGCAGCCGAGGAGGGGGCACTGAAGCTTTCTTT.

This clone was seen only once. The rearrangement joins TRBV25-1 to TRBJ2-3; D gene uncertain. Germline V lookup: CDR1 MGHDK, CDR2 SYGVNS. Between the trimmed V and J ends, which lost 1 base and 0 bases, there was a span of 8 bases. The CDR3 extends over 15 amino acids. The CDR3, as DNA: TGTGCCAGCAGTGAATTGGGCTCTAGCACAGATACGCAGTATTTT. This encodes CASSELGSSTDTQYF.

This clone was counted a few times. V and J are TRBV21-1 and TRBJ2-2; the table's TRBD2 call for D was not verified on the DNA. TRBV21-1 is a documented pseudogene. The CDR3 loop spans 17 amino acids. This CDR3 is CASRIIAGGNNTGELFF. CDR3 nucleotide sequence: TGTGCCAGCAGAATAATAGCGGGGGGAAATAACACCGGGGAGCTGTTTTTT.

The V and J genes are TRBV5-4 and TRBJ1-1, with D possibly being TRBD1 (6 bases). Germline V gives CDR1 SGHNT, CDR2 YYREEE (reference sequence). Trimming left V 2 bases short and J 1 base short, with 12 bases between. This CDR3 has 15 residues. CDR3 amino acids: CASSFGGQKNTEAFF. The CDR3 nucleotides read TGTGCCAGCAGCTTCGGAGGACAGAAGAACACTGAAGCTTTCTTT.

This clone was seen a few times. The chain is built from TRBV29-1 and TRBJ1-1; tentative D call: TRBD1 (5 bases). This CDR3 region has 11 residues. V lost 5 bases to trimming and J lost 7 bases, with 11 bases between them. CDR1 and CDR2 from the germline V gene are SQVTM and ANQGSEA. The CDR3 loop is CSVTRQLEAFF. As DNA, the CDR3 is TGCAGCGTTACTAGACAGCTTGAAGCTTTCTTT.

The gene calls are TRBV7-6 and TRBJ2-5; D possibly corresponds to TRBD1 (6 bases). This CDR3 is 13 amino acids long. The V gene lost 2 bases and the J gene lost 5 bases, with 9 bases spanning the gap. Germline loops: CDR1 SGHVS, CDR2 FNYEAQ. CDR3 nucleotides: TGTGCCAGCAGCTTATGGGGGCCGGAGACCCAGTACTTC. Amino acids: CASSLWGPETQYF.

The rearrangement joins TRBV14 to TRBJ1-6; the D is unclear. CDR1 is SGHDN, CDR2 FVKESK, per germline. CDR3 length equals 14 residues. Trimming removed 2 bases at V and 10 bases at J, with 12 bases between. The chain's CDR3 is CASSQMGKGSPLHF. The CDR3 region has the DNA TGTGCCAGCAGCCAAATGGGGAAAGGATCACCCCTCCACTTT.

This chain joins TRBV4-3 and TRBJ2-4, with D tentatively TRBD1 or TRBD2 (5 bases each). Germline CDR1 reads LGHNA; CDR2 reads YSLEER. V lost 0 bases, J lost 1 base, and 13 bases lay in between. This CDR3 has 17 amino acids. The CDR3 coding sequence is TGCGCCAGCAGCCAAGATAGGGCAGGGACGGCCAAAAACATTCAGTACTTC. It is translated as CASSQDRAGTAKNIQYF.